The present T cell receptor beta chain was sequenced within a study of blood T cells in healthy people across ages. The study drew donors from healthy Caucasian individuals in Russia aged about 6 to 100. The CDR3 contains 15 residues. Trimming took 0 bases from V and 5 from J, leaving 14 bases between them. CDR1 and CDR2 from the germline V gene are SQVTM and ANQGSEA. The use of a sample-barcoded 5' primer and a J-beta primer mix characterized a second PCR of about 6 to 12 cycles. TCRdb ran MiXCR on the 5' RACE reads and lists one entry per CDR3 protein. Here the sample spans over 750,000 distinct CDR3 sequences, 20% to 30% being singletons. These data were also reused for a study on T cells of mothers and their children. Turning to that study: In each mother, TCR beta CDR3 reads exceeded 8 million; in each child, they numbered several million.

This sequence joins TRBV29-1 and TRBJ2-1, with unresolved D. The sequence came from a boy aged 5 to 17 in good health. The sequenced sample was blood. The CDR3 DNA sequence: TGCAGCGTTGAAGATTCGGCAGTAGGGCACAATGAGCAGTTCTTC. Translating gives CSVEDSAVGHNEQFF.